This paragraph covers one T cell receptor beta chain sequence. It lacks a known antigen. Base qualities are not provided; no much larger clone lies one nucleotide away. These data come from a study of shared clonotypes between healthy human individuals (dated by TCRdb to the early 2020s). About the study as a whole: A few men and a couple of women, aged 18 to 49 years, made up the cohort. Libraries were prepared and TCR repertoires were sequenced by different laboratories using diverse techniques, in order to increase sequencing depth and limit assay-specific biases. To estimate repertoire size and how much clonotypes are shared between individuals, the study performed deep sequencing of blood TCR repertoires from 4 to 6 healthy adults. Leukapheresis yielded between about 0.9 and 9.5 billion PBMCs per donor.

TCR CDR3 regions were amplified from genomic DNA by multiplex PCR using the deep immunoSEQ assay. Extracted genomic DNA from each cell subset was distributed evenly across all wells of several immunoSEQ 96-well plates, and each plate was treated as a replicate. Each replicate PCR for unsorted PBMC received 300 to 350 ng genomic DNA, equal to approximately 30,000 T cell genomes. Ten immunoSEQ deep assay plates were used to sequence unsorted PBMC genomic DNA. The purified libraries were quantified using a Qubit 3.0 fluorometer, sized with a Bioanalyzer 2100, and then quantified again using the KAPA Library Quantification kit. Every immunoSEQ 96-well plate was sequenced on a separate single-read 150-cycle Illumina NextSeq 550 flow cell. The original pipeline was this. The immunoSEQ output contained only junctional sequences without quality scores, so filtering could not match that applied to full-length reads. To assign V/J genes and CDR3, sequences were annotated using PyIR, a Python wrapper for IgBLAST v1.9, with IMGT germline references. Reads were filtered out if the reads had weak V/J assignments (E-value above 1e-6), no CDR3, stop codons, out-of-frame junctions, or ambiguous translated residues. A V3J clonotype was defined by an identical inferred V gene, J gene, and CDR3 amino acid sequence. Percentage overlap between repertoires was calculated by dividing the number of shared unique clonotypes by the size of the smaller repertoire. RTK rarefaction, the Chao1 estimator, and Recon v2.1 estimates of unobserved clonotypes were used to assess repertoire richness. The clones in this table, taken by TCRdb from immuneACCESS, are in-frame only. Not every clone is retained; where verified, under half of the shortfall comes from an unresolved V gene, and the cause of the rest is unknown. V, J and clone size are those of that table, while D and trimming were read from the DNA. The sample table holds some 510,000 clones, of which around 74% were seen once. About an eighth of the sample comes from the top ten.

The germline V gene specifies SGHAT as CDR1 and FQNNGV as CDR2. The CDR3 spans 15 residues, from the cysteine through the phenylalanine. Of all the DNA, just the CDR3 is kept, 45 bases in frame from base 1. V is clipped by 1 base and J by 1 base, and the sequence between their germline boundaries is 10 bases long. Donors were healthy HIV-negative adults with no recently reported acute infections or vaccinations. Every donor was a Caucasian adult living in Nashville, Tennessee, USA. In the unsorted samples, some 94 million PBMCs were counted, and genomic DNA was extracted using the QIAamp DNA Blood Mini kit. Blood was collected by leukapheresis, and PBMCs were isolated by Ficoll-Histopaque density gradient centrifugation and then cryopreserved in liquid nitrogen vapor phase. Results and caveats for the whole study, not just this receptor: Sampling was limited to blood, and TCR repertoires in tissue likely differ from TCR repertoires in blood. Because the study included a small number of donors, the genetic and exposure-history diversity represented was limited. Pairwise subsampling indicated that sequencing depth was expected to affect the degree of clonotype sharing among donors.

The rearrangement joined TRBV11-2 to TRBJ2-5, and TRBD1 may be the D gene, going by 6 matching bases. Input material: PBMCs. The clonotype comes from a woman aged 40 to 50 in good health. Some clones in this sample may be carry-over from other donors' samples. The CDR3 sequence is CASSLVGHTQETQYF. In nucleotides, the sequence is TGTGCCAGCAGCTTAGTGGGACACACCCAAGAGACCCAGTACTTC.